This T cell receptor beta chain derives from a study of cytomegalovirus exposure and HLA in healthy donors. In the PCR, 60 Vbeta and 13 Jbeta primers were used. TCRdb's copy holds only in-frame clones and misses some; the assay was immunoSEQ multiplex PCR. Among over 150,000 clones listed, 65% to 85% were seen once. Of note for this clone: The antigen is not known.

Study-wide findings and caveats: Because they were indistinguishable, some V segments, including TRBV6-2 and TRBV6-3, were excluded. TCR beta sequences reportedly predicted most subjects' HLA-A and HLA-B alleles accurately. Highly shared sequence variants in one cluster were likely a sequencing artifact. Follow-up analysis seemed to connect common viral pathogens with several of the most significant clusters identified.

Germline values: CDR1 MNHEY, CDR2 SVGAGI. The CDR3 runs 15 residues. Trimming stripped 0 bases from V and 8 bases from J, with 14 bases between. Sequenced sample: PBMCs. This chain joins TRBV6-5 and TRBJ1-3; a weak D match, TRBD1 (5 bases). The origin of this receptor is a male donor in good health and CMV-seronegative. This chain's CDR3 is CASSYSGRRADTIYF. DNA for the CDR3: TGTGCCAGCAGTTACTCGGGCCGCAGGGCAGACACCATATATTTT.